One sample yielded the 25 T cell receptor beta chains listed below, sequenced in a study of long-term antiretroviral therapy in people with HIV. At the survey level, the v3.0 immunoSEQ assay was run. This table comes from immunoSEQ multiplex PCR, and its TCRdb copy is limited to in-frame clones, with some not included. The profile shows some 11,000 clones, 82% of them singletons. The sequencing here drew on unsorted PBMCs, taken 8.2 years after starting antiretroviral therapy. All receptors derive from a man in his fifties with HIV.

V is TRBV14 and J is TRBJ2-3, with D unresolved. The CDR3 runs to 14 residues. V was cut by 0 bases and J by 3 bases, with 7 bases left in between. Germline loops: CDR1 SGHDN, CDR2 FVKESK. The DNA for the CDR3 is TGTGCCAGCAGCCAAGATATGATGACAGATACGCAGTATTTT. Amino acids: CASSQDMMTDTQYF.

The chain carries TRBV19 and TRBJ2-7; 7 nucleotides align to TRBD1. V shed 4 bases, J shed 2 bases, and the junction held 11 bases outside the gene matches. The CDR3 totals 16 residues. Germline-derived CDR1 and CDR2 are LNHDA and SQIVND (reference sequence). The CDR3 loop is CASSRSPTGSPYEQYF. Written as DNA, the CDR3 is TGTGCCAGTAGTAGATCCCCGACAGGGTCCCCCTACGAGCAGTACTTC.

The rearrangement joins TRBV7-6 to TRBJ1-1; 7 bases align to TRBD1. This CDR3 contains 14 residues. J was trimmed by 0 bases and V by 5 bases; bases with no gene match: 3. Germline assignment: CDR1 SGHVS and CDR2 FNYEAQ. CDR3 loop: CASSPGGVNTEAFF. For the CDR3, the DNA is TGTGCCAGCAGCCCAGGGGGTGTGAACACTGAAGCTTTCTTT.

V is TRBV6-6 and J is TRBJ1-2; 8 bases line up with TRBD1. CDR3 length: 14 amino acids. Per germline, CDR1 MNHNY and CDR2 SVGAGI (reference sequence). V lost 2 bases and J lost 5; bases outside the gene matches: 4. The DNA for the CDR3 is TGTGCCAGCAGTTACCCGACAGGGGAGTATGGCTACACCTTC. Translating it yields CASSYPTGEYGYTF.

The chain couples TRBV11-2 to TRBJ1-1; D ambiguous. Per the germline V gene, CDR1 is SGHAT and CDR2 is FQNNGV. This CDR3 is built from 12 residues. Trimming left V 3 bases short and J 1 base short, with 3 bases between. The CDR3: CASSFPNTEAFF. CDR3 in DNA: TGTGCCAGCAGCTTCCCGAACACTGAAGCTTTCTTT.

This clone was picked up a small number of times. The chain is built from TRBV4-1 and TRBJ1-5; 7 bases match TRBD1. V dropped 0 bases and J dropped 3; count of bases not matched to a gene: 5. Germline loops: CDR1 MGHRA, CDR2 YSYEKL. This CDR3 spans 16 amino acids. The CDR3 is CASSQDLGQVNQPQHF. Written as DNA, the CDR3 is TGCGCCAGCAGCCAAGATCTTGGACAGGTCAATCAGCCCCAGCATTTT.

The CDR3 region is CASSLTSGDYNEQFF. CDR3 DNA sequence: TGTGCCAGCAGCCTTACTAGCGGGGATTACAATGAGCAGTTCTTC. The chain links TRBV6-5 to TRBJ2-1, with 10 positions matching TRBD2. Germline V lookup: CDR1 MNHEY, CDR2 SVGAGI. CDR3 size: 15 residues. Trimming removed 6 bases from V and 4 bases from J; junction bases left unmatched: 6.

This clone was detected once. The V call is TRBV6-5, the J call TRBJ1-4; no clear D. This CDR3 is 15 amino acids long. The V and J ends lost 4 bases and 0 bases respectively, with 9 bases between them. Germline CDR1 and CDR2: MNHEY and SVGAGI. CDR3 sequence (DNA): TGTGCCAGCAGTTCGCGGCCCGCAACTAATGAAAAACTGTTTTTT. Encoded protein: CASSSRPATNEKLFF.

The chain uses TRBV6-6 and TRBJ1-2, with no clear D. Trimming removed 2 bases from V and 0 bases from J, with 7 bases in between. In germline, CDR1 is MNHNY, CDR2 SVGAGI (reference sequence). CDR3 length: 14 amino acids. The CDR3 DNA reads TGTGCCAGCAGTTACGAGGGAGCTAACTATGGCTACACCTTC. Encoded protein: CASSYEGANYGYTF.

CDR3: CASSVGEAEFGTEAFF. The CDR3 DNA reads as TGTGCCAGCAGCGTAGGAGAGGCGGAGTTTGGCACTGAAGCTTTCTTT. The V and J genes are TRBV9 and TRBJ1-1; D remains ambiguous. This CDR3 contains 16 residues. With 0 bases removed from V and 4 bases from J, the gap between germline ends came to 16 bases. Germline lookup yields CDR1 SGDLS and CDR2 YYNGEE.

On this clone itself: A single base is all that separates this from a far larger clone, so a read error is likely. The sample holds other DNA sequences that translate to the same CDR3. The chain's CDR3 is CASSWGQGALADTQYF. Written as DNA, the CDR3 is TGCGCCAGCAGCTGGGGACAGGGGGCGCTGGCAGATACGCAGTATTTT. V is TRBV5-1 and J is TRBJ2-3, with 12 positions matching TRBD1. Germline V gene lookup returns CDR1 SGHRS and CDR2 YFSETQ. The CDR3 is made up of 16 amino acids. With V trimmed by 3 bases and J by 4 bases, 6 bases remained unmatched.

The rearrangement uses TRBV27 and TRBJ2-7; TRBD1 matches 9 bases. This CDR3 contains 12 residues. J lost 3 bases, V lost 8 bases, and 2 bases had no gene match. The germline CDR1 and CDR2 sequences are MNHEY and SMNVEV (reference sequence). CDR3 amino acids: CASRDRVYEQYF. CDR3 sequence (DNA): TGTGCCAGCCGGGACAGGGTCTACGAGCAGTACTTC.

The chain recombines TRBV6-1 with TRBJ1-1, with 7 bases aligning to TRBD1. The CDR3 is made up of 16 amino acids. V lost 7 bases to trimming and J lost 0 bases; unmatched junction nucleotides: 11. Germline values: CDR1 MNHNS, CDR2 SASEGT. The CDR3 here is CASTEAVDRMNTEAFF. The DNA of the CDR3 is TGTGCCAGCACCGAAGCCGTGGACAGGATGAACACTGAAGCTTTCTTT.

The chain recombines TRBV4-1 with TRBJ1-2; D is unresolved. The CDR3 spans 15 residues. Trimming stripped 6 bases from V and 5 bases from J, with 19 bases between. From germline, CDR1 is MGHRA and CDR2 YSYEKL. The chain's CDR3 is CASREIPAAGYGYTF. Here the CDR3 DNA reads TGCGCCAGCAGAGAAATCCCGGCCGCGGGTTATGGCTACACCTTC.

V and J are TRBV18 and TRBJ2-7; tentatively, D is TRBD2 (5 bases). CDR3 size: 15 residues. CDR1 and CDR2 (germline): KGHSH, LQKENI. V shed 2 bases and J shed 0 bases, with 11 bases lying between them. DNA for the CDR3: TGTGCCAGCTCACCAGAAAGTGCGGGCTCCTACGAGCAGTACTTC. It yields the protein CASSPESAGSYEQYF.

The chain carries TRBV2 and TRBJ2-1; either TRBD1 or TRBD2 may fit D (6 bases each). Germline loops: CDR1 SNHLY, CDR2 FYNNEI. The V gene lost 6 bases and the J gene lost 4 bases, with 19 bases spanning the gap. The CDR3 is 16 residues long. CDR3 sequence: CASSPEGDFLYNEQFF. The CDR3, as DNA: TGTGCCAGCAGCCCCGAGGGGGACTTTCTTTACAATGAGCAGTTCTTC.

The chain has TRBV27 and TRBJ2-1, with a possible D match to TRBD1 (6 bases). V dropped 7 bases and J dropped 4 bases, with 17 bases sitting between them. From germline, CDR1 is MNHEY and CDR2 SMNVEV (reference sequence). This CDR3 comprises 15 residues. DNA for the CDR3: TGTGCCAGCACTCCTCGTGGGGGCGGGTACAATGAGCAGTTCTTC. Its protein product is CASTPRGGGYNEQFF.

The V and J genes are TRBV27 and TRBJ2-3; unclear D gene. The CDR3 has 15 residues. Per germline, CDR1 MNHEY and CDR2 SMNVEV (reference sequence). Trimming removed 0 bases from V and 2 bases from J, with 9 bases in between. The CDR3 loop reads CASSLSPITTDTQYF. CDR3 nucleotide sequence: TGTGCCAGCAGTTTATCTCCCATAACCACAGATACGCAGTATTTT.

The J gene is TRBJ2-5, the V gene TRBV30; D remains ambiguous. This CDR3 contains 12 residues. V was trimmed by 4 bases and J by 4 bases, leaving 10 bases between them. Germline V lookup: CDR1 GTSNPN, CDR2 SVGIG (reference sequence). The CDR3 region is CAWTQGVETQYF. The CDR3 nucleotides are TGTGCCTGGACACAAGGTGTAGAGACCCAGTACTTC.

V and J are TRBV9 and TRBJ1-3; no clear D. The germline V gene has CDR1 SGDLS and CDR2 YYNGEE. Trimming cost V 0 bases and J 0 bases, with 7 bases left between them. The CDR3 length is 15 residues. CDR3 amino acids: CASSVEADSGNTIYF. The CDR3 bases are TGTGCCAGCAGCGTAGAGGCTGACTCTGGAAACACCATATATTTT.

In this sample, this clone turned up once. V gene TRBV14 combines with J gene TRBJ1-5, with D possibly matching TRBD1 (5 bases). The germline V gene encodes CDR1 SGHDN and CDR2 FVKESK. This CDR3 contains 13 residues. V was clipped by 5 bases and J by 4 bases, with 9 bases between them. DNA of the CDR3: TGTGCCAGCAGCTACGGGGGAAATCAGCCCCAGCATTTT. Protein sequence: CASSYGGNQPQHF. Full variable domain (missing parts from reference TRBV14 and TRBJ1-5): EAGVTQFPSHSVIEKGQTVTLRCDPISGHDNLYWYRRVMGKEIKFLLHFVKESKQDESGMPNNRFLAERTGGTYSTLKVQPAELEDSGVYFCASSYGGNQPQHFGDGTRLSIL.

The rearrangement uses TRBV10-3 and TRBJ2-1; 8 bases are shared with TRBD2. The ends lost 6 bases at V and 0 bases at J; junction bases unmatched: 4. Germline CDR1 and CDR2: ENHRY and SYGVKD. This CDR3 region has 15 residues. CDR3 in amino acids: CAISVGTSSYNEQFF. The CDR3 coding sequence is TGTGCCATCAGCGTAGGGACTAGCTCCTACAATGAGCAGTTCTTC.

This rearrangement joins TRBV29-1 to TRBJ1-2; possibly TRBD1 for D (5 bases). V lost 6 bases to trimming and J lost 1 base, with 15 bases between them. This CDR3 has 14 amino acids. Germline CDR1 reads SQVTM; CDR2 reads ANQGSEA. The CDR3 DNA reads as TGCAGCGTCATCCAGCGGGGGGTTAACTATGGCTACACCTTC. Translated, it gives CSVIQRGVNYGYTF.

The genes are TRBV30 and TRBJ2-2; D is unclear. Germline loops: CDR1 GTSNPN, CDR2 SVGIG (reference sequence). Trimming cost V 4 bases and J 3 bases, with 3 bases left between them. CDR3 length: 11 residues. CDR3 loop: CAWTHTGELFF. The DNA of the CDR3 is TGTGCCTGGACCCACACCGGGGAGCTGTTTTTT. The full variable domain, with the rest looked up from reference TRBV30 and TRBJ2-2, is SQTIHQWPATLVQPVGSPLSLECTVEGTSNPNLYWYRQAAGRGLQLLFYSVGIGQISSEVPQNLSASRPQDRQFILSSKKLLLSDSGFYLCAWTHTGELFFGEGSRLTVL.

This clone appeared a few times. The chain employs TRBV11-3 and TRBJ2-2; maybe TRBD2 (6 bases). The CDR3 totals 16 residues. CDR1 is SGHNT, CDR2 YENEEA, per germline. With 5 bases removed from V and 0 bases from J, the gap between germline ends came to 13 bases. The CDR3 is CASSREEGTNTGELFF. The CDR3, as DNA: TGTGCCAGCAGCCGAGAGGAGGGAACGAACACCGGGGAGCTGTTTTTT. The full variable domain, completed using reference TRBV11-3 and TRBJ2-2, is EAGVVQSPRYKIIEKKQPVAFWCNPISGHNTLYWYLQNLGQGPELLIRYENEEAVDDSQLPKDRFSAERLKGVDSTLKIQPAELGDSAVYLCASSREEGTNTGELFFGEGSRLTVL.